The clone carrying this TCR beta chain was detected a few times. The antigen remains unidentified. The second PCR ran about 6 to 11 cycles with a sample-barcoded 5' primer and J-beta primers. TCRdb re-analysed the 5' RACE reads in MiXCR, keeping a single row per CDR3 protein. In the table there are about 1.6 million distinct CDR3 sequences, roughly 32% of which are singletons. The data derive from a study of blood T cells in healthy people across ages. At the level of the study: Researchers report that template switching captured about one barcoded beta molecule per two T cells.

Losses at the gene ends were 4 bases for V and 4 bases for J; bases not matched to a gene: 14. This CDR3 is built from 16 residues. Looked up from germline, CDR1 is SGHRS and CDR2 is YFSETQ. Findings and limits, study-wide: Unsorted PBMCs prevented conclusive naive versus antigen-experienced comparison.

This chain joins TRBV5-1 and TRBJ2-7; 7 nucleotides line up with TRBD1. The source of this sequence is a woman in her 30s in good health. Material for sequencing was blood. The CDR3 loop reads CASSLGRLQGLYEQYF. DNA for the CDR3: TGCGCCAGCAGCCTGGGGCGGCTACAGGGGCTTTACGAGCAGTACTTC.